The 21 T cell receptor beta chains listed next were all sequenced from one sample in a study of blood T cell repertoires in COVID-19 (TCRdb year 2020). Receptors were amplified or captured by the immunoSEQ multiplex PCR assay. Not all clones reach the TCRdb copy of this immuneACCESS table, which keeps in-frame sequences only. Checked studies attribute under half of the gap to unresolved V genes and leave the rest unexplained. The sample table holds about 180,000 clones, of which about 80% were seen once. Jointly, the top ten make up 6.5% of the sample. Input material: peripheral blood. These receptor sequences come from a man between 65 and 85 years old with active or convalescent COVID-19.

The chain joins TRBV12-2 to TRBJ1-2; the table names TRBD1, a call not compared with the DNA. TRBV12-2 is listed as a pseudogene. The CDR3 covers 13 residues. In DNA form, the CDR3 reads TGTGCAAGTCGCTTAGCCAGGCTCTATGGCTACACCTTC. This translates into CASRLARLYGYTF.

The V gene is TRBV2, the J gene TRBJ2-7; TRBD1 might be the D (5 bases). Trimming removed 4 bases at V and 9 bases at J, with 16 bases between. CDR3 length: 13 residues. The germline CDR1 and CDR2 sequences are SNHLY and FYNNEI. The CDR3 DNA follows: TGTGCCAGCAGTGTCGGACAACAGGTCGCGCAGTACTTC. Its translation is CASSVGQQVAQYF.

The chain has TRBV7-7 and TRBJ2-3, with 12 bases aligning to TRBD2. The trim removed 6 bases at V and 6 bases at J, leaving 4 bases unmatched. The CDR3 consists of 14 residues. Looked up from germline, CDR1 is SSHAT and CDR2 is FNYEAQ (reference sequence). CDR3 sequence (DNA): TGTGCCAGCAGTTCCACTAGCGGGGGGGATACGCAGTATTTT. It encodes CASSSTSGGDTQYF.

The rearrangement links TRBV6-1 to TRBJ1-2, with TRBD1 identical over 7 bases. V shed 2 bases and J 7 bases; nucleotides not matched to a gene: 7. This CDR3 is built from 14 residues. Germline CDR1 is MNHNS and CDR2 is SASEGT. In DNA form, the CDR3 reads TGTGCCAGCAGTGAAAACAGGGGCGCGGGTGGCTACACCTTC. Protein: CASSENRGAGGYTF.

This sequence joins TRBV5-1 and TRBJ2-5, with D tentatively TRBD2 (5 bases). Germline V gene data show CDR1 as SGHRS and CDR2 as YFSETQ. V gave up 4 bases and J gave up 2 bases, with 12 bases separating them. The CDR3 has 14 amino acids. CDR3 residues: CASSELATQETQYF. CDR3 DNA sequence: TGCGCCAGCAGCGAGTTAGCGACTCAAGAGACCCAGTACTTC.

CDR3 bases: TGTGCCAGCAGCCCCCTTAGCGGGAGACAAGTCAATGAGCAGTTCTTC. Its protein is CASSPLSGRQVNEQFF. V usage is TRBV3-1 (or the pseudogene TRBV3-2) and J usage is TRBJ2-1; 9 bases align to TRBD2. CDR3 length: 16 residues. Per germline, CDR1 LGHDT and CDR2 YNNKEL (reference sequence). V lost 4 bases to trimming and J lost 6 bases; unmatched junction nucleotides: 10.

The rearrangement uses TRBV7-9 and TRBJ1-4, with 8 bases matching TRBD1. V was clipped by 5 bases and J by 0 bases; unmatched bases: 5. The CDR3 covers 16 residues. Germline values: CDR1 SEHNR, CDR2 FQNEAQ (reference sequence). The CDR3 sequence is CASSIRTGTTNEKLFF. CDR3 sequence (DNA): TGTGCCAGCAGCATCAGGACAGGGACAACTAATGAAAAACTGTTTTTT.

The V and J genes are TRBV14 and TRBJ1-2, with 7 bases that match TRBD1. The CDR3 loop spans 18 amino acids. From germline, CDR1 is SGHDN and CDR2 FVKESK. V lost 4 bases and J lost 1; bases outside the gene matches: 15. The CDR3 DNA reads as TGTGCCAGCAGCCTACTCCAGGGGGTTAATCGGGATAACTATGGCTACACCTTC. Translation: CASSLLQGVNRDNYGYTF. Together with reference TRBV14 and TRBJ1-2, the CDR3 gives the full variable domain: EAGVTQFPSHSVIEKGQTVTLRCDPISGHDNLYWYRRVMGKEIKFLLHFVKESKQDESGMPNNRFLAERTGGTYSTLKVQPAELEDSGVYFCASSLLQGVNRDNYGYTFGSGTRLTVV.

This chain joins TRBV11-2 and TRBJ2-6, with TRBD1 matching 7 bases. V trimming: 5 bases; J trimming: 1 base; junction bases outside the gene matches: 5. CDR1 and CDR2 from the germline V gene are SGHAT and FQNNGV. The CDR3 is 16 amino acids. CDR3 DNA: TGTGCCAGCAGCATCCTCAGGGGGTCTGGGGCCAACGTCCTGACTTTC. It is translated as CASSILRGSGANVLTF.

The chain is built from TRBV4-1 and TRBJ1-2; no clear D gene. Trimming cost V 0 bases and J 4 bases, with 6 bases left between them. CDR1 MGHRA and CDR2 YSYEKL come from the germline V gene. The CDR3 is 13 residues long. CDR3 region: CASSQDRGYGYTF. The CDR3 region has the DNA TGCGCCAGCAGCCAAGACCGGGGCTATGGCTACACCTTC.

The V and J genes are TRBV6-1 and TRBJ2-5, with 7 bases identical to TRBD2. J lost 5 bases, V lost 4 bases, and 4 bases had no gene match. From germline, CDR1 is MNHNS and CDR2 SASEGT. This CDR3 is built from 13 residues. The CDR3 nucleotides are TGTGCCAGCAGTGTTGTACTAGCGGAGACCCAGTACTTC. It translates to CASSVVLAETQYF.

On this clone: Other nucleotide sequences from this sample produce the same CDR3. The chain carries TRBV6-5 and TRBJ2-7; possibly TRBD1 for D (6 bases). In germline, CDR1 is MNHEY, CDR2 SVGAGI. V was trimmed by 2 bases and J by 4 bases, leaving 12 bases between them. CDR3 length equals 14 residues. CDR3 in amino acids: CASSYGRGRYEQYF. CDR3 DNA sequence: TGTGCCAGCAGTTACGGCAGGGGTAGGTACGAGCAGTACTTC.

This clone has a single count. DNA for the CDR3: TGCGCCAGCAGCTTGGCCCGGGAGCCCCCCAACTCTAACTATGGCTACACCTTC. Its translation is CASSLAREPPNSNYGYTF. The chain links TRBV5-1 to TRBJ1-2; D is ambiguous. V lost 0 bases and J lost 0, with 18 bases in between. The CDR3 has 18 residues. Germline V gives CDR1 SGHRS, CDR2 YFSETQ.

The chain carries TRBV9 and TRBJ2-7; 9 bases line up with TRBD2. CDR1 is SGDLS, CDR2 YYNGEE, per germline. V shed 2 bases and J 4 bases; nucleotides not matched to a gene: 4. The CDR3 covers 14 residues. CDR3: CASSVQAGGYEQYF. The CDR3 DNA reads TGTGCCAGCAGCGTGCAAGCGGGAGGATACGAGCAGTACTTC.

This chain joins TRBV2 and TRBJ1-1; TRBD1 agrees at 10 bases. The trim removed 6 bases at V and 3 bases at J, leaving 7 bases unmatched. Germline V gene lookup returns CDR1 SNHLY and CDR2 FYNNEI. The CDR3 loop spans 15 amino acids. CDR3 DNA: TGTGCCAGCAGGAGACAGGGGGCAGGCCACACTGAAGCTTTCTTT. Translated, it gives CASRRQGAGHTEAFF.

The chain combines TRBV30 with TRBJ1-4, with 10 nucleotides matching TRBD1. CDR1 and CDR2 (germline): GTSNPN, SVGIG (reference sequence). The CDR3 is made up of 13 amino acids. The V segment lost 7 bases and the J segment 7 bases; nucleotides outside the gene matches: 6. The CDR3 DNA follows: TGTGCCTCTGGTGGACAGGGGGGTGAAAAACTGTTTTTT. Encoded protein: CASGGQGGEKLFF.

The chain joins TRBV7-6 to TRBJ1-4, with 9 bases aligning to TRBD1. V dropped 6 bases and J dropped 7; count of bases not matched to a gene: 9. Per the germline V gene, CDR1 is SGHVS and CDR2 is FNYEAQ. The CDR3 covers 15 residues. The CDR3 coding sequence is TGTGCCAGCAGACGTACAGGGGGCCTTGGTGAAAAACTGTTTTTT. This encodes CASRRTGGLGEKLFF.

J is TRBJ1-5 and V is TRBV19; 9 bases agree with TRBD1. V shed 4 bases and J 7 bases; nucleotides not matched to a gene: 2. This CDR3 has 13 amino acids. Germline V gives CDR1 LNHDA, CDR2 SQIVND (reference sequence). The DNA for the CDR3 is TGTGCCAGTAGTACAGGGACAGGGCAGCCCCAGCATTTT. Amino acids: CASSTGTGQPQHF.

DNA of the CDR3: TGTGCCAGCAGCTCAGGGGAAAGCTCCTACAATGAGCAGTTCTTC. Its translation: CASSSGESSYNEQFF. The rearrangement joins TRBV7-2 to TRBJ2-1; D perhaps matches TRBD1 (6 bases). Trimming took off 4 bases at V and 0 bases at J, with 10 bases between the two ends. The CDR3 is 15 amino acids. CDR1 and CDR2 from the germline V gene are SGHTA and FQGNSA.

The chain links TRBV5-1 to TRBJ2-7; D is possibly TRBD2 (5 bases). Germline lookup yields CDR1 SGHRS and CDR2 YFSETQ. Trimming removed 4 bases at V and 0 bases at J, with 14 bases between. The CDR3 totals 15 residues. CDR3 bases: TGCGCCAGCAGCCCCCACGGGGAGAGCTCCTACGAGCAGTACTTC. Its protein product is CASSPHGESSYEQYF.

This clone has only one observation. This sequence joins TRBV28 and TRBJ1-1; D might be TRBD1 (5 bases). The germline V gene encodes CDR1 MDHEN and CDR2 SYDVKM. This CDR3 comprises 13 residues. V lost 8 bases and J lost 0, with 10 bases in between. The CDR3 region is CASVGDLNTEAFF. CDR3 bases: TGTGCCAGCGTAGGGGACTTGAACACTGAAGCTTTCTTT.